One and the same sample provided the 21 T cell receptor beta chains below, sequenced in a study of long-term antiretroviral therapy in people with HIV. Investigators performed immunoSEQ version v3.0 at survey level. Some clones are missing from TCRdb's copy, which holds only in-frame ones; the method was immunoSEQ multiplex PCR. The sample records about 24,000 clones, about 86% being singletons. Sequencing was performed on unsorted PBMCs, taken 1.2 years after starting antiretroviral therapy. Receptor source: a man aged 50 or older with HIV.

The rearrangement joins TRBV6-1 to TRBJ1-3, with D perhaps TRBD1 (5 bases). V gave up 6 bases and J gave up 4 bases, with 13 bases separating them. CDR1 is MNHNS and CDR2 is SASEGT in the germline V gene. The CDR3 totals 14 residues. This chain's CDR3 is CASRLGRDGNTIYF. As DNA, the CDR3 is TGTGCCAGCAGGTTGGGGAGGGACGGAAACACCATATATTTT.

This chain uses TRBV5-1 with TRBJ2-7, with D possibly matching TRBD2 (6 bases). Per the germline V gene, CDR1 is SGHRS and CDR2 is YFSETQ. The CDR3 contains 14 residues. Trimming cost V 5 bases and J 1 base, with 13 bases left between them. This chain's CDR3 is CASRREDRSYEQYF. CDR3 DNA sequence: TGCGCCAGCAGGCGGGAAGATAGGTCCTACGAGCAGTACTTC.

The V and J genes are TRBV25-1 and TRBJ1-2; the match to TRBD1 covers 9 bases. V gave up 4 bases and J gave up 4 bases; unmatched junction bases: 7. Germline V lookup: CDR1 MGHDK, CDR2 SYGVNS. CDR3 length: 15 amino acids. As DNA, the CDR3 is TGTGCCAGCAGTGCCACAGGGGGCGCGGGCTATGGCTACACCTTC. This translates into CASSATGGAGYGYTF.

The V call is TRBV7-2, the J call TRBJ1-2; perhaps TRBD1 as D (5 bases). V lost 8 bases and J lost 5, with 18 bases in between. CDR3 length: 14 amino acids. Germline CDR1 SGHTA, CDR2 FQGNSA. CDR3 sequence reads: CASGPGRTSYGYTF. CDR3 nucleotides: TGTGCCAGCGGACCGGGACGAACGTCGTATGGCTACACCTTC.

A few counts support this clone. The CDR3 reads CATSRAPPGTTAFF. In nucleotides, the CDR3 is TGTGCCACCAGCAGAGCCCCCCCCGGGACGACGGCTTTCTTT. This rearrangement joins TRBV15 to TRBJ1-1; TRBD1 might be the D (5 bases). The germline V gene has CDR1 LNHNV and CDR2 YYDKDF (reference sequence). V lost 1 base to trimming and J lost 11 bases, with 17 bases between them. The CDR3 extends over 14 amino acids.

This chain joins TRBV5-1 and TRBJ1-1, with a weak D call TRBD1 (5 bases). CDR3 size: 17 residues. Germline CDR1 is SGHRS and CDR2 is YFSETQ. V lost 0 bases to trimming and J lost 2 bases, with 17 bases between them. As DNA, the CDR3 is TGCGCCAGCAGCTTGGGAGGACACCAAGCTCTCAACACTGAAGCTTTCTTT. It codes for CASSLGGHQALNTEAFF.

This clone appeared a few times. V gene TRBV18 combines with J gene TRBJ1-2; no definite D call. The V gene lost 3 bases and the J gene lost 2 bases, with 4 bases spanning the gap. Germline V gene data show CDR1 as KGHSH and CDR2 as LQKENI. The CDR3 has 12 residues. CDR3 loop: CASSPRNYGYTF. CDR3 nucleotide sequence: TGTGCCAGCTCACCGCGAAACTATGGCTACACCTTC. The full variable domain, in which reference TRBV18 and TRBJ1-2 provide the parts outside the CDR3, is NAGVMQNPRHLVRRRGQEARLRCSPMKGHSHVYWYRQLPEEGLKFMVYLQKENIIDESGMPKERFSAEFPKEGPSILRIQQVVRGDSAAYFCASSPRNYGYTFGSGTRLTVV.

The V gene is TRBV27, the J gene TRBJ2-7; possibly TRBD1 for D (6 bases). The germline V gene has CDR1 MNHEY and CDR2 SMNVEV (reference sequence). V was trimmed by 6 bases and J by 1 base, leaving 13 bases between them. The CDR3 loop spans 14 amino acids. In nucleotides, the CDR3 is TGTGCCAGCAGCACCTTCGACAGGTCCTACGAGCAGTACTTC. Translated, it gives CASSTFDRSYEQYF.

V usage is TRBV4-3 and J usage is TRBJ2-3, with D unclear. The CDR3 totals 15 residues. Per germline, CDR1 LGHNA and CDR2 YSLEER. Trimming pared 0 bases from V and 0 bases from J, leaving 7 bases between. In DNA form, the CDR3 reads TGCGCCAGCAGCCAAGATTGGAAAAGCACAGATACGCAGTATTTT. Its translation is CASSQDWKSTDTQYF.

The V and J genes are TRBV18 and TRBJ2-1; 13 nucleotides agree with TRBD2. The junction had 10 bases not matched to a gene; V was cut back by 3 bases and J by 8 bases. The germline V gene encodes CDR1 KGHSH and CDR2 LQKENI. The CDR3 consists of 17 residues. CDR3 coding DNA: TGTGCCAGCTCACCCACTCGGACTAGCGGGGGATCTGATGAGCAGTTCTTC. Protein: CASSPTRTSGGSDEQFF. The variable domain in full, with the rest retrieved from reference TRBV18 and TRBJ2-1, is NAGVMQNPRHLVRRRGQEARLRCSPMKGHSHVYWYRQLPEEGLKFMVYLQKENIIDESGMPKERFSAEFPKEGPSILRIQQVVRGDSAAYFCASSPTRTSGGSDEQFFGPGTRLTVL.

The chain has TRBV15 and TRBJ1-5, with 10 positions matching TRBD1. The CDR3 spans 14 residues. CDR1 LNHNV and CDR2 YYDKDF come from the germline V gene (reference sequence). V lost 7 bases to trimming and J lost 7 bases; unmatched junction nucleotides: 7. In DNA, the CDR3 is TGTGCCACCACCCTTGGGACAGGGGTCCAGCCCCAGCATTTT. This sequence encodes CATTLGTGVQPQHF.

This chain connects TRBV5-1 to TRBJ2-7; 7 nucleotides line up with TRBD1. The CDR3 sequence is 14 residues long. Trimming removed 0 bases from V and 1 base from J; junction bases left unmatched: 1. In germline, CDR1 is SGHRS, CDR2 YFSETQ. In DNA, the CDR3 is TGCGCCAGCAGCTTGGACAGGGGTTCCTACGAGCAGTACTTC. The encoded protein is CASSLDRGSYEQYF.

The V gene is TRBV19, the J gene TRBJ1-5; 8 bases are shared with TRBD1. CDR1 is LNHDA, CDR2 SQIVND, per germline (reference sequence). The CDR3 is 15 residues long. V lost 1 base and J lost 6; bases outside the gene matches: 5. CDR3 protein: CASSIGGRGRQPQHF. The CDR3 DNA reads as TGTGCCAGTAGTATAGGCGGCAGGGGGCGTCAGCCCCAGCATTTT.

J is TRBJ2-7 and V is TRBV27, with D unclear. V was clipped by 8 bases and J by 3 bases, with 17 bases between them. This CDR3 region has 14 residues. CDR1 is MNHEY, CDR2 SMNVEV, per germline (reference sequence). The CDR3 spells CASADGVNIYEQYF. CDR3 nucleotide sequence: TGTGCCAGCGCCGATGGGGTTAACATCTACGAGCAGTACTTC.

J is TRBJ2-7 and V is TRBV4-3; tentatively, D is TRBD2 (6 bases). The germline V and J ends were trimmed by 0 bases and 1 base, with 10 bases remaining between them. CDR1 is LGHNA, CDR2 YSLEER, per germline. This CDR3 has 15 amino acids. This chain's CDR3 is CASSQDYGGSYEQYF. CDR3 nucleotide sequence: TGCGCCAGCAGCCAAGATTACGGGGGTTCCTACGAGCAGTACTTC.

The chain joins TRBV5-1 to TRBJ1-1; D not resolved. Deletions cut 4 bases from V and 3 bases from J, with 10 bases between. The CDR3 contains 13 residues. Germline V gene lookup returns CDR1 SGHRS and CDR2 YFSETQ. The CDR3 loop reads CASSATVDTEAFF. CDR3 DNA: TGCGCCAGCAGCGCAACTGTGGACACTGAAGCTTTCTTT.

The V gene is TRBV7-6, the J gene TRBJ2-3; TRBD2 matches at 8 bases. The CDR3 is 16 amino acids. V trimming: 5 bases; J trimming: 0 bases; junction bases outside the gene matches: 7. Germline V gene data show CDR1 as SGHVS and CDR2 as FNYEAQ. The CDR3 DNA reads as TGTGCCAGCAGCCCGTGGACTAGCTTTAGCACAGATACGCAGTATTTT. It specifies CASSPWTSFSTDTQYF. The full variable domain, completed using reference TRBV7-6 and TRBJ2-3, is GAGVSQSPRYKVTKRGQDVALRCDPISGHVSLYWYRQALGQGPEFLTYFNYEAQQDKSGLPNDRFSAERPEGSISTLTIQRTEQRDSAMYRCASSPWTSFSTDTQYFGPGTRLTVL.

CDR3 in amino acids: CASSPQRGQFTEAFF. CDR3 nucleotides: TGTGCCAGCAGCCCGCAGAGGGGGCAATTCACTGAAGCTTTCTTT. The V gene is TRBV7-9, the J gene TRBJ1-1; 7 bases fit TRBD1. The germline V gene has CDR1 SEHNR and CDR2 FQNEAQ (reference sequence). The CDR3 sequence is 15 residues long. V gave up 5 bases and J gave up 4 bases; unmatched junction bases: 10.

This rearrangement joins TRBV29-1 to TRBJ2-7, with D perhaps TRBD1 (5 bases). Between the trimmed V and J ends, which lost 0 bases and 7 bases, there was a span of 10 bases. The germline gives CDR1 SQVTM, CDR2 ANQGSEA. This CDR3 comprises 12 residues. The CDR3 coding sequence is TGCAGCGTTGAAGATTCAGGGAATGAGCAGTACTTC. Residues: CSVEDSGNEQYF.

This sequence joins TRBV9 and TRBJ1-6; 8 positions agree with TRBD1. The V and J ends lost 3 bases and 7 bases, in that order; junction bases with no gene match: 6. Germline V gene sequence: CDR1 SGDLS, CDR2 YYNGEE. The CDR3 is made up of 15 amino acids. CDR3 sequence: CASSERTGFNSPLHF. Written as DNA, the CDR3 is TGTGCCAGCAGCGAGAGGACAGGGTTCAATTCACCCCTCCACTTT.

The V gene is TRBV4-3, the J gene TRBJ1-4; maybe TRBD1 (5 bases). Trimming stripped 0 bases from V and 0 bases from J, with 8 bases between. The length of the CDR3 is 16 residues. Germline V CDR1 and CDR2: LGHNA, YSLEER. CDR3 sequence: CASSQELGATNEKLFF. The CDR3 DNA sequence: TGCGCCAGCAGCCAAGAATTGGGGGCAACTAATGAAAAACTGTTTTTT.